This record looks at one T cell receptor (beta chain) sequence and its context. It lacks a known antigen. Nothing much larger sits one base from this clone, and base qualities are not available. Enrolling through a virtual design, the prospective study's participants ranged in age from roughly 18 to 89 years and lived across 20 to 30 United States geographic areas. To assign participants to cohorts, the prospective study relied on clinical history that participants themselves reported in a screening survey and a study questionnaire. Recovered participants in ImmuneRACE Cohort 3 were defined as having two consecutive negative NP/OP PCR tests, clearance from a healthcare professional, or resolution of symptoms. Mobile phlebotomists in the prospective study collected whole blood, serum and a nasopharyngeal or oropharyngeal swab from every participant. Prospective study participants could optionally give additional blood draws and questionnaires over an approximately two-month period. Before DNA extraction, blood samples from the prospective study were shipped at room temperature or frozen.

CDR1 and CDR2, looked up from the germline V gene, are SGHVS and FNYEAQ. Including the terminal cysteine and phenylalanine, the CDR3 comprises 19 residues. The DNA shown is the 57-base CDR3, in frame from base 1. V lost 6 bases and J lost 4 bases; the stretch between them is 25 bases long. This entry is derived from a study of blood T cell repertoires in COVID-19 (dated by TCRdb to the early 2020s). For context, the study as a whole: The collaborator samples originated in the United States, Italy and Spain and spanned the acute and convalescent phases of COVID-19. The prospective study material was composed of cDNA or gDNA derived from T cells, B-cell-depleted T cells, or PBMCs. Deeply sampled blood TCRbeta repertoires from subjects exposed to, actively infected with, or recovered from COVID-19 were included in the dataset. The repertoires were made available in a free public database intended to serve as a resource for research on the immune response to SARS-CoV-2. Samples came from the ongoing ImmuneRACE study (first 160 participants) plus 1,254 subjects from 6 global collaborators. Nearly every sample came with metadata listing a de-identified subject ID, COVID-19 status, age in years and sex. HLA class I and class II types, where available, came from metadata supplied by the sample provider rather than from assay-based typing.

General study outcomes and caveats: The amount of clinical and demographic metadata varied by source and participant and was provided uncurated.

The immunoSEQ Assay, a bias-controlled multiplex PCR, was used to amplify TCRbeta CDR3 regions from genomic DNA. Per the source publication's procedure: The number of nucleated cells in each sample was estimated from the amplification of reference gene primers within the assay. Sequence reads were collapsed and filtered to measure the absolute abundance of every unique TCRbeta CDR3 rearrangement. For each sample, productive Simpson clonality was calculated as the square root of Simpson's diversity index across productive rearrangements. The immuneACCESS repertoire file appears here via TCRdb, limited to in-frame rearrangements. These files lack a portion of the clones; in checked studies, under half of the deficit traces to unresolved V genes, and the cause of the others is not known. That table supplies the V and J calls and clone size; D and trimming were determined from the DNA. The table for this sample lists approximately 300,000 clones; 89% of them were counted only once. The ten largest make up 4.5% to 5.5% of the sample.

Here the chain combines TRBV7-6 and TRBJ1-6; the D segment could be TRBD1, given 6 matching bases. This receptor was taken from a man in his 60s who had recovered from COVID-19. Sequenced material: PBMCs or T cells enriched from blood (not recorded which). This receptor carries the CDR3 CASSSDLPCRDIYNSPLHF. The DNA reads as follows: TGTGCCAGCAGTTCCGACCTCCCTTGCAGGGACATATATAATTCACCCCTCCACTTT.